Following are 31 T cell receptor beta chains from one sample sequenced in a study of blood T cell repertoires in COVID-19 (dated by TCRdb to the early 2020s). Library method: the immunoSEQ multiplex PCR assay. TCRdb limited this immuneACCESS table to in-frame rearrangements with V and J called. A share of clones is missing; checked studies link under half to unresolved V genes, and the rest is unexplained. The sample has 250,000 to 300,000 clones on record, 83% of them singletons. Less than 6% of the sample is taken by the ten largest. Sequenced input: peripheral blood. Source of these receptors: a man aged 60-69 years who had recovered from COVID-19.

The genes are TRBV7-2 and TRBJ1-2, with 9 bases that match TRBD1. Germline lookup yields CDR1 SGHTA and CDR2 FQGNSA. With V trimmed by 5 bases and J by 7 bases, 8 bases remained unmatched. The CDR3 has 14 amino acids. The CDR3 spells CASSEGTGFGGYTF. The CDR3 bases are TGTGCCAGCAGCGAAGGGACAGGGTTCGGTGGCTACACCTTC.

The chain links TRBV6-1 to TRBJ2-5, with 7 bases that match TRBD2. CDR3 length equals 15 residues. V gave up 3 bases and J gave up 5 bases; unmatched junction bases: 9. CDR1 is MNHNS and CDR2 is SASEGT in the germline V gene. CDR3 sequence reads: CASSDQRGHRETQYF. DNA of the CDR3: TGTGCCAGCAGTGACCAGCGGGGCCATCGGGAGACCCAGTACTTC.

The chain uses TRBV6-5 and TRBJ1-6; perhaps TRBD1 as D (5 bases). Looked up from germline, CDR1 is MNHEY and CDR2 is SVGAGI. The CDR3 is 14 amino acids. V was trimmed by 10 bases and J by 0 bases, leaving 10 bases between them. CDR3 DNA sequence: TGTGCCACCAGGGAGAGCTCCTATAATTCACCCCTCCACTTT. This sequence encodes CATRESSYNSPLHF.

This clone was recorded only once. The sample contains more than one DNA sequence encoding this CDR3. The chain joins TRBV5-1 to TRBJ2-7; 8 nucleotides align to TRBD2. The V segment lost 0 bases and the J segment 0 bases; nucleotides outside the gene matches: 2. Germline loops: CDR1 SGHRS, CDR2 YFSETQ. The CDR3 has 15 residues. The chain's CDR3 is CASSLGGGSSYEQYF. CDR3 nucleotides: TGCGCCAGCAGCTTGGGCGGGGGGAGCTCCTACGAGCAGTACTTC.

The J gene is TRBJ2-5, the V gene TRBV19, with D maybe TRBD2 (6 bases). V gave up 5 bases and J gave up 7 bases, with 11 bases separating them. Germline lookup yields CDR1 LNHDA and CDR2 SQIVND (reference sequence). The length of the CDR3 is 12 residues. The CDR3 loop is CASSVLEGTQYF. The CDR3 DNA is TGTGCCAGTAGTGTACTGGAGGGGACCCAGTACTTC.

The rearrangement links TRBV5-6 to TRBJ2-3; possible D gene TRBD2, 5 bases. This CDR3 has 16 residues. The V gene lost 1 base and the J gene lost 0 bases, with 12 bases spanning the gap. Germline V gene sequence: CDR1 SGHDT, CDR2 YYEEEE. For the CDR3, the DNA is TGTGCCAGCAGCTTGAACAAAGGCGGGAGCACAGATACGCAGTATTTT. This encodes CASSLNKGGSTDTQYF.

The V and J genes are TRBV27 and TRBJ2-7; 10 nucleotides align to TRBD1. Trimming removed 8 bases from V and 3 bases from J; junction bases left unmatched: 4. The CDR3 runs 13 residues. Germline assignment: CDR1 MNHEY and CDR2 SMNVEV (reference sequence). Written as DNA, the CDR3 is TGTGCCAGCTGCCGGGACAGGGGCTACGAGCAGTACTTC. Its translation: CASCRDRGYEQYF.

The genes are TRBV5-1 and TRBJ2-7, with TRBD2 identical over 8 bases. V shed 0 bases and J 1 base; nucleotides not matched to a gene: 9. The CDR3 spans 17 residues. Germline V gene data show CDR1 as SGHRS and CDR2 as YFSETQ. The CDR3 loop is CASSLVPPGGASYEQYF. The CDR3 DNA is TGCGCCAGCAGCTTGGTTCCCCCGGGGGGGGCATCCTACGAGCAGTACTTC.

This clone has only one observation. In DNA, the CDR3 is TGTGCCTGGAGTACCGGACTGGGGGGCGAGCAGTACTTC. As protein: CAWSTGLGGEQYF. The chain employs TRBV30 and TRBJ2-7; the D gene is possibly TRBD2 (6 bases). This CDR3 spans 13 amino acids. Germline V lookup: CDR1 GTSNPN, CDR2 SVGIG (reference sequence). Trimming removed 2 bases from V and 6 bases from J, with 14 bases in between.

V gene TRBV29-1 combines with J gene TRBJ1-3; D is undetermined. The V end lost 7 bases, the J end lost 0 bases, and 10 bases lay between the germline ends. The CDR3 is 13 amino acids. Germline V lookup: CDR1 SQVTM, CDR2 ANQGSEA. Here the CDR3 DNA reads TGCAGCGGAATACAGCACTCTGGAAACACCATATATTTT. Protein product: CSGIQHSGNTIYF.

The rearrangement links TRBV5-1 to TRBJ1-6; the D is unclear. Trimming took off 1 base at V and 0 bases at J, with 5 bases between the two ends. The CDR3 runs 15 residues. Germline CDR1 SGHRS, CDR2 YFSETQ. As DNA, the CDR3 is TGCGCCAGCAGCTTGAAGAGCTCCTATAATTCACCCCTCCACTTT. It specifies CASSLKSSYNSPLHF.

This chain connects TRBV5-1 to TRBJ1-5; 8 bases align to TRBD1. In germline, CDR1 is SGHRS, CDR2 YFSETQ. V dropped 4 bases and J dropped 6; count of bases not matched to a gene: 6. The CDR3 extends over 14 amino acids. The CDR3 protein is CASSSTGGRQPQHF. CDR3 DNA sequence: TGCGCCAGCAGCAGTACAGGGGGACGTCAGCCCCAGCATTTT.

Details on this clone: The junction departs from the called germline gene at one end, perhaps through a read error. The CDR3, as DNA: TGTGCCAGCAGATTAGGGGAGGCCCAGCCCCAGCATTTT. Translated: CASRLGEAQPQHF. The rearrangement links TRBV12-3 or TRBV12-4 to TRBJ1-5, with D possibly TRBD1 on 5 matching bases. CDR3 length: 13 amino acids.

This clone was recorded once. Here the CDR3 DNA reads TGTGCCAGTAGTTTCTACACCGGGGAGCTGTTTTTT. It codes for CASSFYTGELFF. The chain recombines TRBV19 with TRBJ2-2; no definite D call. V was cut by 5 bases and J by 3 bases, with 4 bases left in between. Germline V gives CDR1 LNHDA, CDR2 SQIVND (reference sequence). The CDR3 sequence is 12 residues long.

The chain has TRBV5-6 and TRBJ2-1; 9 positions match TRBD2. The V and J ends lost 0 bases and 4 bases, in that order; junction bases with no gene match: 2. From germline, CDR1 is SGHDT and CDR2 YYEEEE. This CDR3 has 15 residues. CDR3 sequence reads: CASSLVLAGYNEQFF. Here the CDR3 DNA reads TGTGCCAGCAGCTTGGTTCTAGCGGGATACAATGAGCAGTTCTTC.

The sample holds one count of this clone. The V and J genes are TRBV18 and TRBJ2-2, with TRBD1 matching 10 bases. Germline trimming cut 0 bases from V and 3 bases from J; bases unmatched to any gene: 7. CDR1 is KGHSH and CDR2 is LQKENI in the germline V gene. CDR3 length: 18 amino acids. This CDR3 reads CASSPPTAGTGDTGELFF. In nucleotides, the CDR3 is TGTGCCAGCTCACCACCAACCGCCGGGACAGGGGACACCGGGGAGCTGTTTTTT.

This clone was counted once. The chain couples TRBV19 to TRBJ1-5; the match to TRBD1 covers 9 bases. V lost 6 bases to trimming and J lost 6 bases; unmatched junction nucleotides: 9. CDR3 size: 15 residues. Germline assignment: CDR1 LNHDA and CDR2 SQIVND (reference sequence). CDR3 in DNA: TGTGCCAGTAGACCCGGGACAGGGTTAGGTCAGCCCCAGCATTTT. Protein sequence: CASRPGTGLGQPQHF.

The chain carries TRBV7-2 and TRBJ1-6, with D perhaps matching TRBD1 (5 bases). V lost 4 bases and J 8 bases, leaving 12 bases between the germline ends. The V gene's germline CDR1 is SGHTA and CDR2 FQGNSA. The CDR3 is made up of 14 amino acids. CDR3 in DNA: TGTGCCAGCAGCTCTCGGCAGGGCCATTCACCCCTCCACTTT. It encodes CASSSRQGHSPLHF.

The rearrangement links TRBV3-1 (or the pseudogene TRBV3-2) to TRBJ1-2; D is ambiguous. V gave up 4 bases and J gave up 8 bases, with 17 bases separating them. This CDR3 contains 14 residues. Germline CDR1 and CDR2: LGHDT and YNNKEL (reference sequence). The CDR3 loop reads CASSPLHGSGGYTF. The DNA for the CDR3 is TGTGCCAGCAGCCCCTTACATGGGAGTGGAGGCTACACCTTC.

This clone was detected only a few times. The chain joins TRBV19 to TRBJ2-7, with 9 bases lining up with TRBD1. Germline CDR1 LNHDA, CDR2 SQIVND (reference sequence). This CDR3 comprises 13 residues. The V and J ends lost 8 bases and 3 bases, in that order; junction bases with no gene match: 5. The DNA of the CDR3 is TGTGCCAGTGCCGGGACAGGGAGCTACGAGCAGTACTTC. This translates into CASAGTGSYEQYF.

V is TRBV2 and J is TRBJ1-5; TRBD1 aligns across 9 bases. V lost 6 bases, J lost 6 bases, and 9 bases stayed unmatched. The length of the CDR3 is 15 residues. Germline-derived CDR1 and CDR2 are SNHLY and FYNNEI. CDR3 loop: CASRDRGTVAQPQHF. The CDR3 region has the DNA TGTGCCAGCAGGGACAGGGGAACGGTAGCTCAGCCCCAGCATTTT.

This chain links TRBV28 with TRBJ1-2; 7 nucleotides line up with TRBD1. The V and J ends lost 3 bases and 6 bases, in that order; junction bases with no gene match: 7. The CDR3 spans 14 residues. Germline assignment: CDR1 MDHEN and CDR2 SYDVKM. This chain's CDR3 is CASSFGTAFNGYTF. The DNA for the CDR3 is TGTGCCAGCAGTTTTGGGACAGCCTTTAATGGCTACACCTTC.

The chain recombines TRBV6-6 with TRBJ1-2; a weak D match, TRBD1 (5 bases). This CDR3 has 14 amino acids. Germline loops: CDR1 MNHNY, CDR2 SVGAGI (reference sequence). Trimming cost V 2 bases and J 3 bases, with 10 bases left between them. CDR3: CASSYGGTDYGYTF. The CDR3 coding sequence is TGTGCCAGCAGTTACGGAGGGACGGACTATGGCTACACCTTC.

The chain couples TRBV19 to TRBJ2-3, with TRBD1 as a possible D gene (6 bases). This CDR3 region has 14 residues. V was trimmed by 6 bases and J by 1 base, leaving 11 bases between them. The V gene's germline CDR1 is LNHDA and CDR2 SQIVND (reference sequence). The CDR3 region has the DNA TGTGCCAGTAGCCGGGACACCGGCACAGATACGCAGTATTTT. Translating gives CASSRDTGTDTQYF.

The gene calls are TRBV18 and TRBJ1-1, with 12 nucleotides matching TRBD1. This CDR3 has 15 residues. CDR1 KGHSH and CDR2 LQKENI come from the germline V gene. Unmatched junction bases numbered 9, after V lost 2 bases and J lost 11 bases. The chain's CDR3 is CASSPSGQGAASAFF. The CDR3 DNA is TGTGCCAGCTCACCATCGGGACAGGGGGCAGCAAGCGCTTTCTTT.

The V and J genes are TRBV11-2 and TRBJ2-2, with a possible D match to TRBD1 (6 bases). Germline lookup yields CDR1 SGHAT and CDR2 FQNNGV. V was clipped by 6 bases and J by 8 bases, with 19 bases between them. The CDR3 runs to 15 residues. CDR3 coding DNA: TGTGCCAGCAGAAACTACTACAGGGAAGGAGGGGAGCTGTTTTTT. Translating gives CASRNYYREGGELFF.

The J gene is TRBJ1-1, the V gene TRBV5-1; TRBD1 matches 7 bases. V dropped 3 bases and J dropped 7; count of bases not matched to a gene: 6. CDR3 size: 13 residues. CDR1 is SGHRS and CDR2 is YFSETQ in the germline V gene. The CDR3: CASSSRQGLEAFF. The CDR3 region has the DNA TGCGCCAGCAGCTCCCGACAGGGCCTTGAAGCTTTCTTT.

CDR3 DNA sequence: TGTGCCAGCAGCCAAGAGATTCACAGTAATAATTCACCCCTCCACTTT. Encoded protein: CASSQEIHSNNSPLHF. The rearrangement links TRBV4-2 to TRBJ1-6; D unclear. The germline CDR1 and CDR2 sequences are LGHNA and YNFKEQ. The ends were cut back, 0 bases at V and 5 bases at J, with 11 bases in the middle. CDR3 size: 16 residues.

Written as DNA, the CDR3 is TGCGCCAGCAACGCCCTAGGGGGGAGGGCCGGGGCCAATGAGCAGTTCTTC. Its protein is CASNALGGRAGANEQFF. The rearrangement uses TRBV5-1 and TRBJ2-1; D possibly corresponds to TRBD2 (7 bases). CDR3 length: 17 residues. Germline values: CDR1 SGHRS, CDR2 YFSETQ. Trimming shortened V by 6 bases and J by 6 bases, and 25 bases separated the two germline ends.

The chain has TRBV5-5 and TRBJ2-2; weak D call: TRBD2 (5 bases). The V end was cut by 3 bases, the J end by 5 bases, with 11 bases between. Germline V CDR1 and CDR2: SGHKS, YYEKEE (reference sequence). The CDR3 has 14 amino acids. The CDR3 loop is CASSSGVTTGELFF. The DNA of the CDR3 is TGTGCCAGCAGCTCCGGGGTGACGACCGGGGAGCTGTTTTTT.

V gene TRBV2 combines with J gene TRBJ2-7, with D possibly being TRBD2 (5 bases). The CDR3 is made up of 11 amino acids. Germline CDR1 and CDR2: SNHLY and FYNNEI. V dropped 5 bases and J dropped 7 bases, with 9 bases sitting between them. The CDR3 coding sequence is TGTGCCAGCAGTCCACGGGGAGAGCAGTACTTC. Protein sequence: CASSPRGEQYF.